This TCR beta chain was sequenced for a study of CD8 T cells in ankylosing spondylitis. Study-wide points: One TCR beta motif, made up of 7 or 8 highly homologous variants, appeared characteristic of ankylosing spondylitis blood.

A remark on this clonotype: Its matching antigen is unknown.

TCRdb passed the 5' RACE reads through MiXCR, listing each CDR3 protein once. The repertoire has around 890,000 distinct CDR3 sequences, 10% to 15% of them found once; the top ten carry 0.51%. CDR3 size: 13 residues. V shed 5 bases and J shed 1 base, with 9 bases lying between them. Per germline, CDR1 SGDLS and CDR2 YYNGEE. The TCR sequence derives from a male donor with ankylosing spondylitis. The specimen sequenced was blood, either unsorted or a sorted T cell fraction (not recorded which). V is TRBV9 and J is TRBJ1-1; D gene uncertain. CDR3 bases: TGTGCCAGCAGGAAAATATCGAACACTGAAGCTTTCTTT. Its translation is CASRKISNTEAFF.